This TCR beta chain comes out of a study of blood T cell repertoires in COVID-19. This CDR3 is built from 15 residues. Germline V gene sequence: CDR1 LGHNA, CDR2 YSLEER. V lost 1 base, J lost 5 bases, and 5 bases stayed unmatched. Repertoires were generated with immunoSEQ multiplex PCR, while TCRdb's copy carries only in-frame clones and drops some. The data contain roughly 92,000 clones, 90% of them singletons. This clone was detected once. The chain has TRBV4-3 and TRBJ2-7, with 10 bases matching TRBD2. The origin of this receptor is a middle-aged man with acute or convalescent COVID-19. Sequencing was done on a sample of peripheral blood. The DNA for the CDR3 is TGCGCCAGCAGCCAAGGGGACGGGACTAGCGACGAGCAGTACTTC. Amino acid sequence: CASSQGDGTSDEQYF.